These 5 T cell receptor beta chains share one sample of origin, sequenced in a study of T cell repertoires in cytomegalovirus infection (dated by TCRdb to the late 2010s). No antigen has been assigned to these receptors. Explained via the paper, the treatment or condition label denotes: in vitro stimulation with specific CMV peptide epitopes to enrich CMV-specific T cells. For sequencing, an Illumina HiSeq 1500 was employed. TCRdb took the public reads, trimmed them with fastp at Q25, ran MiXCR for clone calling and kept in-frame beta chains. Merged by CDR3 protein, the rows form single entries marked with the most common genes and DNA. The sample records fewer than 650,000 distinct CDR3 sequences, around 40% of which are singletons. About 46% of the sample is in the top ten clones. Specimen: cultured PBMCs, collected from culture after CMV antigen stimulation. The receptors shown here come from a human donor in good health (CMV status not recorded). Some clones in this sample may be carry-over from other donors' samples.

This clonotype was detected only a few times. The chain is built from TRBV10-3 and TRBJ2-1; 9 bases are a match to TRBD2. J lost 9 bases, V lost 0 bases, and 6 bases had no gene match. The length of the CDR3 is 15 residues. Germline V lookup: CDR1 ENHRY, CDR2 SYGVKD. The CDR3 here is CAISESGGRAGEQFF. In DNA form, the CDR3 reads TGTGCCATCAGTGAGTCCGGCGGGAGGGCCGGTGAGCAGTTCTTC.

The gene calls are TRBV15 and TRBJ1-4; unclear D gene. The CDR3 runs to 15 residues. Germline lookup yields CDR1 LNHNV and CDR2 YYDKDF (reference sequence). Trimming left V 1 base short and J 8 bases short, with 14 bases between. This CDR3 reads CATSRAKISYEKLFF. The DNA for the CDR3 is TGTGCCACCAGCAGAGCGAAAATCAGCTACGAAAAACTGTTTTTT. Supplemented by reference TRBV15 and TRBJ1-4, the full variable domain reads DAMVIQNPRYQVTQFGKPVTLSCSQTLNHNVMYWYQQKSSQAPKLLFHYYDKDFNNEADTPDNFQSRRPNTSFCFLDIRSPGLGDTAMYLCATSRAKISYEKLFFGSGTQLSVL.

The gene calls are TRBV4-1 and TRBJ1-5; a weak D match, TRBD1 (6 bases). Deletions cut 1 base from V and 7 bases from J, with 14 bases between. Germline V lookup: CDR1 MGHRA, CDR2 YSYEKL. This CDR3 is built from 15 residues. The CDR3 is CASSQVLGGGQPQHF. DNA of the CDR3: TGCGCCAGCAGCCAAGTATTAGGGGGTGGCCAGCCCCAGCATTTT.

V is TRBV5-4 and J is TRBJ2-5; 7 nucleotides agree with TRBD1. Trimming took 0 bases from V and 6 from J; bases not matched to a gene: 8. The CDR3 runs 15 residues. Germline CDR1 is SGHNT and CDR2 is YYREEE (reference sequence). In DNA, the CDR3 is TGTGCCAGCAGCTTGGGCAGGGGGATCGAAAAGACCCAGTACTTC. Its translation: CASSLGRGIEKTQYF.

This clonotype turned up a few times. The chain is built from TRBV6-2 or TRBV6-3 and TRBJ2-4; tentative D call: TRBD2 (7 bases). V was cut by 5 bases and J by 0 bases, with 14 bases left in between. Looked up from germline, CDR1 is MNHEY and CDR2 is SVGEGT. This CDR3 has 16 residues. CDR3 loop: CASSEGGGGAKNIQYF. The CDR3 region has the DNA TGTGCCAGCAGTGAAGGAGGGGGGGGAGCCAAAAACATTCAGTACTTC.